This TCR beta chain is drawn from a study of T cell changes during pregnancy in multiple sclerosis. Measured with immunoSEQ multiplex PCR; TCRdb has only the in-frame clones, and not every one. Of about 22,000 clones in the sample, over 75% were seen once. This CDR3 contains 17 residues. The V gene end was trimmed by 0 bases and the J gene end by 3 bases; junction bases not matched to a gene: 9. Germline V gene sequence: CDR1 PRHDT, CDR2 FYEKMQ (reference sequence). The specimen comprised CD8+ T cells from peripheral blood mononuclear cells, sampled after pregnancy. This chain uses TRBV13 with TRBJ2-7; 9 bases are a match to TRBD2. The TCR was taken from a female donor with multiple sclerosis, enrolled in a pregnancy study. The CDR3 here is CASSLGLQGGRGYEQYF. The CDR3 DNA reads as TGTGCCAGCAGCTTAGGCCTCCAAGGCGGGAGGGGCTACGAGCAGTACTTC.